A selection of T cell receptor beta chains follows, all from one sample in a study of Ad26.COV2.S vaccination and SARS-CoV-2 variants. Here immunoSEQ multiplex PCR was the method, and the copy in TCRdb shows in-frame clones only, minus some. The repertoire includes over 450,000 clones, nearly 90% of them detected once, and about 1.5% sits in the top ten. Sequencing used peripheral blood, obtained in a trial of Ad26.COV2.S vaccine versus placebo. Every receptor here comes from a person between 18 and 59 years old who received the Ad26.COV2.S COVID-19 vaccine or a placebo. The CDR3 runs from the conserved cysteine through the conserved F or W. The D gene is left open where the match is weak. A row's size may be missing; if present it is once, few, many or a size class.

size	J	D	V	CDR3	DNA
NA	TRBJ1-4	NA	TRBV24-1	CATSDLGSLNEKLFF	TGTGCCACCAGTGATTTAGGCAGTTTAAATGAAAAACTGTTTTTT
NA	TRBJ2-6	NA	TRBV3-1/TRBV3-2	CASSQGFTTNVLTF	TGTGCCAGCAGCCAAGGTTTCACTACCAACGTCCTGACTTTC
few	TRBJ2-5	TRBD2	TRBV5-4	CASSPGGTSGEGETQYF	TGTGCCAGCAGCCCTGGGGGGACTAGCGGGGAAGGAGAGACCCAGTACTTC
once	TRBJ1-3	NA	TRBV15	CATSRGAASGNTIYF	TGTGCCACCAGCCGAGGGGCAGCCTCTGGAAACACCATATATTTT
NA	TRBJ1-2	TRBD1	TRBV5-1	CASSGPTGRYGYTF	TGCGCCAGCAGCGGCCCGACAGGGCGCTATGGCTACACCTTC
NA	TRBJ1-1	TRBD1	TRBV28	CASSSGQGDTEAFF	TGTGCCAGCAGTTCAGGACAGGGTGACACTGAAGCTTTCTTT
NA	TRBJ2-7	NA	TRBV18	CASSPSRGTPYEQYF	TGTGCCAGCTCACCGTCTAGGGGAACCCCCTACGAGCAGTACTTC
NA	TRBJ1-2	NA	TRBV6-5	CASSYSSVLGGYTF	TGTGCCAGCAGTTACTCCAGCGTTCTCGGGGGCTACACCTTC
once	TRBJ2-1	NA	TRBV5-1	CASSPQGPPIPYNEQFF	TGCGCCAGCAGCCCCCAGGGGCCCCCCATCCCCTACAATGAGCAGTTCTTC
NA	TRBJ2-7	NA	TRBV4-2	CASSQGQGLVGAYEQYF	TGTGCCAGCAGCCAAGGACAAGGCCTGGTGGGTGCCTACGAGCAGTACTTC
NA	TRBJ1-2	TRBD1	TRBV14	CASSRWGDSANYGYTF	TGTGCCAGCAGCCGATGGGGGGACAGCGCTAACTATGGCTACACCTTC
NA	TRBJ1-1	NA	TRBV29-1	CSVWGLRNTEAFF	TGCAGCGTTTGGGGGCTCAGGAACACTGAAGCTTTCTTT
once	TRBJ2-3	TRBD1	TRBV3-1/TRBV3-2	CASSAGQAVTSTDTQYF	TGTGCCAGCAGTGCAGGACAGGCAGTCACTAGCACAGATACGCAGTATTTT
NA	TRBJ2-1	TRBD2	TRBV7-3	CASSLRREGSLFF	TGTGCCAGCAGCTTACGGCGGGAGGGCAGCTTGTTCTTC
once	TRBJ2-1	TRBD2	TRBV18	CASSPRAGGGRYSYNEQFF	TGTGCCAGCTCACCACGGGCGGGAGGGGGTAGATACTCCTACAATGAGCAGTTCTTC
NA	TRBJ2-7	NA	TRBV6-5	CASSYPLGGEQYF	TGTGCCAGCAGTTACCCGCTCGGTGGGGAGCAGTACTTC
NA	TRBJ2-3	TRBD1	TRBV6-4	CASSAQGAHTDTQYF	TGTGCCAGCAGTGCGCAGGGGGCTCACACAGATACGCAGTATTTT
once	TRBJ1-2	NA	TRBV16	CASSRVSTDYGYTF	TGTGCCAGCAGCCGAGTGTCGACGGACTATGGCTACACCTTC
NA	TRBJ2-2	NA	TRBV30	CARRASPYGELFF	TGTGCTCGGAGGGCTAGCCCGTACGGGGAGCTGTTTTTT
NA	TRBJ2-1	TRBD2	TRBV7-8	CASSFLTSGLNNEQFF	TGTGCCAGCAGTTTCTTGACTAGCGGACTAAACAATGAGCAGTTCTTC
NA	TRBJ1-2	NA	TRBV28	CASSLSAPLYYGYTF	TGTGCCAGCAGTTTGTCGGCTCCCCTCTACTATGGCTACACCTTC
few	TRBJ2-7	NA	TRBV7-8	CASSLVEIVQYF	TGTGCCAGCAGCTTAGTGGAGATTGTGCAGTACTTC
few	TRBJ1-3	NA	TRBV25-1	CASSARGSGNTIYF	TGTGCCAGCAGTGCTCGGGGCTCTGGAAACACCATATATTTT
NA	TRBJ1-2	TRBD1	TRBV2	CASIRDRGFYQGYTF	TGTGCCAGCATTAGGGACAGGGGATTCTACCAAGGCTACACCTTC